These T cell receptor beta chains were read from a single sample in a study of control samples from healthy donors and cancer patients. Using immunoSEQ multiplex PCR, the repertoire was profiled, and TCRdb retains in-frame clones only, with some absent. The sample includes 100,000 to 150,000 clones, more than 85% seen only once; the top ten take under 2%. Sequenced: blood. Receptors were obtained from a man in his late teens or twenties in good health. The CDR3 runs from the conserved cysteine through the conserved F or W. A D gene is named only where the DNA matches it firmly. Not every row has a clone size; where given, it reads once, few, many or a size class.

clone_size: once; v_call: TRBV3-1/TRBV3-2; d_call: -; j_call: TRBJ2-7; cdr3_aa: CASSQGPGQHYEQYF; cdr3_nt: TGTGCCAGCAGCCAGGGCCCGGGACAACACTACGAGCAGTACTTC
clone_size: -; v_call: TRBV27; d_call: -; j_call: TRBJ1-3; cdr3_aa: CASSRLGGWSGNTIYF; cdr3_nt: TGTGCCAGCAGTCGTCTAGGGGGTTGGAGTGGAAACACCATATATTTT
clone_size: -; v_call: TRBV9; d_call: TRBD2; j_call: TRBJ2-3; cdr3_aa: CASSLGRASYTDTQYF; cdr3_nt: TGTGCCAGCAGCCTGGGGAGGGCCTCATACACAGATACGCAGTATTTT
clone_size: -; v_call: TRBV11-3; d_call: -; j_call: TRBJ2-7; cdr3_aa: CASSLGRKVPSEQYF; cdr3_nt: TGTGCCAGCAGCTTAGGAAGGAAGGTCCCCAGCGAGCAGTACTTC
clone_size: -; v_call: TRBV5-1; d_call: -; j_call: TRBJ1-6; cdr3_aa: CASSFDGQTYNSPLHF; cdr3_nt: TGCGCCAGCAGCTTCGATGGGCAGACCTATAATTCACCCCTCCACTTT
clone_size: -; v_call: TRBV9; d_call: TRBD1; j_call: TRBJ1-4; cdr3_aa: CASSPYPGTGHEKLFF; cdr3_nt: TGTGCCAGCAGCCCGTACCCCGGGACAGGGCATGAAAAACTGTTTTTT
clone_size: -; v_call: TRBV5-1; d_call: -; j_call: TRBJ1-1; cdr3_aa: CASSFLRVDTEAFF; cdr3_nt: TGCGCCAGCAGCTTCCTCAGGGTGGACACTGAAGCTTTCTTT
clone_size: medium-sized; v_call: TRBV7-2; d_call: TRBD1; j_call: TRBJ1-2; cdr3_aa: CASSLHAGGFYGYTF; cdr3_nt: TGTGCCAGCAGCTTACATGCAGGGGGCTTCTATGGCTACACCTTC
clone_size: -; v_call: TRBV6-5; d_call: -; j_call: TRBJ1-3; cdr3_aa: CASRGIGSGNTIYF; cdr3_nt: TGTGCCAGCAGGGGAATTGGCTCTGGAAACACCATATATTTT
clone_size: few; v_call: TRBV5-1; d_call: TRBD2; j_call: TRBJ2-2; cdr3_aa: CASGDLAGSGELFF; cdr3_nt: TGCGCCAGCGGGGACTTAGCGGGGTCCGGGGAGCTGTTTTTT
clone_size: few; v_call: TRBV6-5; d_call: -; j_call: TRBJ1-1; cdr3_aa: CASTRIGTMNTEAFF; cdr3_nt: TGTGCCAGCACCCGAATCGGGACAATGAACACTGAAGCTTTCTTT
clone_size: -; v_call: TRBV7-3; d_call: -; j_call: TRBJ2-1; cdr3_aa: CASSTDRDDEQFF; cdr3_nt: TGTGCCAGCAGCACCGACCGTGACGATGAGCAGTTCTTC
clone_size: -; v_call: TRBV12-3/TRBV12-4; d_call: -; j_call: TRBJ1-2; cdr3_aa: CASSTNYGYTF; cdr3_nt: TGTGCCAGCTCGACAAACTATGGCTACACCTTC
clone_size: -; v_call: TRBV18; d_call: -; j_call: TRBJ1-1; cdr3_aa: CASSPGMNTEAFF; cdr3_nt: TGTGCCAGCTCACCAGGAATGAACACTGAAGCTTTCTTT
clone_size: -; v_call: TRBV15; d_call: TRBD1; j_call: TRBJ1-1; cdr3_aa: CATSREGGAGTEAFF; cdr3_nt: TGTGCCACCAGCAGAGAAGGGGGCGCGGGAACTGAAGCTTTCTTT
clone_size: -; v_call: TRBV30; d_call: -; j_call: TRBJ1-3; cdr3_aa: CAWRPGKVDRTGNTIYF; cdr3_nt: TGTGCCTGGAGACCCGGTAAGGTAGACAGAACTGGAAACACCATATATTTT
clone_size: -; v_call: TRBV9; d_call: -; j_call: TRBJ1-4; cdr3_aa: CASSVQVGTNEKLFF; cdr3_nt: TGTGCCAGCAGCGTACAGGTCGGGACTAATGAAAAACTGTTTTTT
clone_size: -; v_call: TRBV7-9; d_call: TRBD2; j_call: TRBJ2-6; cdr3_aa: CASSLNAGGFLSGANVLTF; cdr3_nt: TGTGCCAGCAGCTTAAACGCGGGAGGGTTTCTCTCTGGGGCCAACGTCCTGACTTTC
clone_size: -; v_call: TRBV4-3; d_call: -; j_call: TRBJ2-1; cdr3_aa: CASSQGWNEQFF; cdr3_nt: TGCGCCAGCAGCCAAGGATGGAATGAGCAGTTCTTC
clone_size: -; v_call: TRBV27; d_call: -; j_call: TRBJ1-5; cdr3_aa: CASSLSVTGRDQPQHF; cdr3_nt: TGTGCCAGCAGTTTATCGGTTACAGGGAGGGATCAGCCCCAGCATTTT
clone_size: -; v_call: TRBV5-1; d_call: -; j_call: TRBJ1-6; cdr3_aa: CASSSLRGGNSPLHF; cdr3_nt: TGCGCCAGCAGCTCCCTACGAGGGGGAAATTCACCCCTCCACTTT
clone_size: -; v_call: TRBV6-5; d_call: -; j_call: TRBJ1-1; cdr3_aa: CASRTMYAEAFF; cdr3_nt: TGTGCCAGCAGGACTATGTACGCTGAAGCTTTCTTT
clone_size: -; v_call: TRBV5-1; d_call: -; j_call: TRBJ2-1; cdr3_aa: CASSLAGVNEQFF; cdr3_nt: TGCGCCAGCAGCTTGGCCGGGGTGAATGAGCAGTTCTTC
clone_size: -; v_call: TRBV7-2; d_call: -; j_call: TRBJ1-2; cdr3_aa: CASSLPLGVGGYTF; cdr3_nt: TGTGCCAGCAGCTTACCATTAGGGGTAGGTGGCTACACCTTC
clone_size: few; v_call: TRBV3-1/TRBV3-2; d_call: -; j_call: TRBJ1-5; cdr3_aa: CASSQAPHQPQHF; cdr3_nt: TGTGCCAGCAGCCAAGCCCCCCATCAGCCCCAGCATTTT
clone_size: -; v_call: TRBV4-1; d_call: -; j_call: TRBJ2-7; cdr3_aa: CASSQAPGAYEQYF; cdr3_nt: TGCGCCAGCAGCCAAGCGCCCGGGGCCTACGAGCAGTACTTC
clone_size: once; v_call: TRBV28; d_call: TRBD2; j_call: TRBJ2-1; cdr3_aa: CASRKGLAGQFF; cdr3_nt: TGTGCCAGCAGAAAAGGACTAGCGGGACAGTTCTTC
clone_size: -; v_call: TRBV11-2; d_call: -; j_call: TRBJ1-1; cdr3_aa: CASSQMNTEAFF; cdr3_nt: TGTGCCAGCAGTCAGATGAACACTGAAGCTTTCTTT
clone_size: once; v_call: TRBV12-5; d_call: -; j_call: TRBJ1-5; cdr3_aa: CASASGPGDQPQHF; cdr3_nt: TGTGCTAGTGCCTCGGGACCGGGGGATCAGCCCCAGCATTTT
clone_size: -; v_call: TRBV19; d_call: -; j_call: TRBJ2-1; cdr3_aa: CASYDGALTSYNEQFF; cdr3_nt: TGTGCCAGTTACGACGGAGCGCTCACCTCCTACAATGAGCAGTTCTTC
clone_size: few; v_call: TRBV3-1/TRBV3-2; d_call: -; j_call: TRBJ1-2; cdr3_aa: CASSPGQKWGDPHTF; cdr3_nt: TGTGCCAGCAGCCCAGGACAGAAGTGGGGGGACCCCCACACCTTC
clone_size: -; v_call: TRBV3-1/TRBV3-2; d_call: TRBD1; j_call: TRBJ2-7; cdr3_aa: CASSPRDRFYEQYF; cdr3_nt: TGTGCCAGCAGCCCCCGGGACAGGTTCTACGAGCAGTACTTC
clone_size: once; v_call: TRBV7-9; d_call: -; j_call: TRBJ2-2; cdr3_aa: CASSLEWGSNTGELFF; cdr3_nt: TGTGCCAGCAGCTTAGAGTGGGGTTCGAACACCGGGGAGCTGTTTTTT
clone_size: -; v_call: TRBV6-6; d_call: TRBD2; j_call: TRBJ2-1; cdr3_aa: CASSYSGLAGGDEQFF; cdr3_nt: TGTGCCAGCAGTTACTCCGGACTAGCGGGGGGGGATGAGCAGTTCTTC
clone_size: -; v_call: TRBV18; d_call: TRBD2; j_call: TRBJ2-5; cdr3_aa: CASSPQSSGGLVETQYF; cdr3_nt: TGTGCCAGCTCCCCCCAATCTAGCGGGGGATTGGTAGAGACCCAGTACTTC
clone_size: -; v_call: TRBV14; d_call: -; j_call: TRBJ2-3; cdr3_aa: CASSQELAQYF; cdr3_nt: TGTGCCAGCAGCCAAGAACTAGCACAGTATTTT
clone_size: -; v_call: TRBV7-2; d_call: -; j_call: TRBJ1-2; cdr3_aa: CASSLDSLYGYTF; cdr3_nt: TGTGCCAGCAGCTTAGACAGCCTCTATGGCTACACCTTC
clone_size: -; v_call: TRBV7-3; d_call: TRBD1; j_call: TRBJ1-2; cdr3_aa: CASTPTGGRGYTF; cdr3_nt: TGTGCCAGCACCCCTACAGGGGGCAGAGGCTACACCTTC
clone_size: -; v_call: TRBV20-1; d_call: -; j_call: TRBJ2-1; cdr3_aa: CSASSDGAGSGNEQFF; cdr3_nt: TGCAGTGCTAGTTCGGACGGAGCTGGGAGCGGGAATGAGCAGTTCTTC
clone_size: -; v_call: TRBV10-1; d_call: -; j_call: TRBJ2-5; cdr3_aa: CASSESAEETQYF; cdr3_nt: TGCGCCAGCAGTGAATCGGCTGAAGAGACCCAGTACTTC
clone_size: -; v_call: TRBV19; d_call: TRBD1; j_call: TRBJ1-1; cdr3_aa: CASSIIHQGGTEAFF; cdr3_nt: TGTGCCAGTAGTATAATACACCAGGGGGGGACTGAAGCTTTCTTT
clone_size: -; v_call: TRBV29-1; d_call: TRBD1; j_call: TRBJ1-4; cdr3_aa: CSGTGVANEKLFF; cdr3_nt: TGCAGCGGGACAGGGGTAGCTAATGAAAAACTGTTTTTT
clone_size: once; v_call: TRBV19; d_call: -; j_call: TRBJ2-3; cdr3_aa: CASSIRGGGTSTDTQYF; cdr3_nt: TGTGCCAGTAGTATTCGTGGGGGTGGGACTAGCACAGATACGCAGTATTTT
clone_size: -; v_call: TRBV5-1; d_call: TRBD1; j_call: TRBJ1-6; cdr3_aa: CASSLGQLQGRTLHF; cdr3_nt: TGCGCCAGCAGCTTGGGTCAACTACAGGGGAGAACCCTCCACTTT
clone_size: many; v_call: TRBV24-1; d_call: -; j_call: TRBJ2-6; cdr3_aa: CATSDPPSGANVLTF; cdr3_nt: TGTGCCACCAGTGATCCCCCCTCTGGGGCCAACGTCCTGACTTTC
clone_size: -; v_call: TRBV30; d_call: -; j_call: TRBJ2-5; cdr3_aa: CAWSVFGQETQYF; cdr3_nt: TGTGCCTGGAGTGTCTTCGGCCAAGAGACCCAGTACTTC